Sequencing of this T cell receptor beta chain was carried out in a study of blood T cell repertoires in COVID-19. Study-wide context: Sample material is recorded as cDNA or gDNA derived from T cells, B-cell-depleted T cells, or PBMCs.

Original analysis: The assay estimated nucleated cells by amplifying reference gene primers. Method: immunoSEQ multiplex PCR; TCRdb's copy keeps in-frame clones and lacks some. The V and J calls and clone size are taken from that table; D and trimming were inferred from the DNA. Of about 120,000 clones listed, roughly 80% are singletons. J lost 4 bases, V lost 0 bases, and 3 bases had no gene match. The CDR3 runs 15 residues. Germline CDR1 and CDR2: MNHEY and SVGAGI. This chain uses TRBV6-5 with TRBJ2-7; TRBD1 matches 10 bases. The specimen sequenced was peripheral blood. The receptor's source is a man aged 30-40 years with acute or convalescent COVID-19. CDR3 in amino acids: CASSYSGTGEYEQYF. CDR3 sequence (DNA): TGTGCCAGCAGTTACTCGGGGACAGGGGAATACGAGCAGTACTTC.